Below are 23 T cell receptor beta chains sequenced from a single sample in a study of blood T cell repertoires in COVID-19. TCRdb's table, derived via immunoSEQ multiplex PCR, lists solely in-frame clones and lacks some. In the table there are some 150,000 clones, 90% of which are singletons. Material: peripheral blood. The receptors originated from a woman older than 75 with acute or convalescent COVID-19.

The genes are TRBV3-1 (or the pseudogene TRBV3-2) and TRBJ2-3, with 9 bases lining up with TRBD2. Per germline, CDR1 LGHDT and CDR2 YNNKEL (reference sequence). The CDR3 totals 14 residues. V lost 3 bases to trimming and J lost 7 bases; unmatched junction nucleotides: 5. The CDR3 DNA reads TGTGCCAGCAGCCAGAGCGGGGGGACGAATACGCAGTATTTT. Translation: CASSQSGGTNTQYF.

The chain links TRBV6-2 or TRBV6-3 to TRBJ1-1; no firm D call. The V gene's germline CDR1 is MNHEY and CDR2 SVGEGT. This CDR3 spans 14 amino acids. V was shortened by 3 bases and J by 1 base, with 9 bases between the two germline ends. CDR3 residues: CASSYVGSNTEAFF. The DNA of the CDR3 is TGTGCCAGCAGTTATGTGGGCTCGAACACTGAAGCTTTCTTT.

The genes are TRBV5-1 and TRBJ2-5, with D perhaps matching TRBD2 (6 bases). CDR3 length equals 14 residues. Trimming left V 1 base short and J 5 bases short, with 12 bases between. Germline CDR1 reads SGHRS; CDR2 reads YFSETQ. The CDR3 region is CASSLSGGMETQYF. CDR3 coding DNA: TGCGCCAGCAGCTTGTCCGGGGGTATGGAGACCCAGTACTTC.

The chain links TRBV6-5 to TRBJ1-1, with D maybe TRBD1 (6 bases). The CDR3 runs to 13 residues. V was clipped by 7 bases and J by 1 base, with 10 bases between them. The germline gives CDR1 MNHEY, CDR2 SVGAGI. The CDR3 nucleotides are TGTGCCAGCATGAGACAGGAGAACACTGAAGCTTTCTTT. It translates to CASMRQENTEAFF.

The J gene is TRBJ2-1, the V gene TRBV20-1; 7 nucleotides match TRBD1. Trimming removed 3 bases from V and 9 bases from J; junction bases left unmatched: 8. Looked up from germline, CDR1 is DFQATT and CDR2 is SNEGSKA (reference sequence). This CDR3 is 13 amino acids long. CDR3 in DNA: TGCAGTGCTAGTCAGAGACAGGGATTTGAGCAGTTCTTC. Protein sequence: CSASQRQGFEQFF.

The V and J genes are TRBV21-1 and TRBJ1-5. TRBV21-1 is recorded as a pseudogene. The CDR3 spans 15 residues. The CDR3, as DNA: TGTGCCAGCAGCAACCCGGGGAATAGCAATCAGCCCCAGCATTTT. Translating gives CASSNPGNSNQPQHF.

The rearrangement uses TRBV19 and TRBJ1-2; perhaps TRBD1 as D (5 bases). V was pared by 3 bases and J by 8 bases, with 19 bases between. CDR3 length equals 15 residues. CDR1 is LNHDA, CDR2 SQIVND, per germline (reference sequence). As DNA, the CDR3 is TGTGCCAGTAGTATTCCCCAGGGCGCCACTGGAGGCTACACCTTC. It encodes CASSIPQGATGGYTF.

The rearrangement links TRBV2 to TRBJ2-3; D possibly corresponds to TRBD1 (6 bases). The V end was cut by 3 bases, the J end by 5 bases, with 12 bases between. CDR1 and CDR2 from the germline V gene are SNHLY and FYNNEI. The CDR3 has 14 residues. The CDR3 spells CASSDTRGVDTQYF. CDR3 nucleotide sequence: TGTGCCAGCAGTGATACCAGGGGCGTAGATACGCAGTATTTT.

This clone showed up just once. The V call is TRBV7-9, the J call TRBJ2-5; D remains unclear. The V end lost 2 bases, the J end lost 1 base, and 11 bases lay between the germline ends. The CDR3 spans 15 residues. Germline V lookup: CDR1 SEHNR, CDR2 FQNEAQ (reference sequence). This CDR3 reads CASSLSSGSQETQYF. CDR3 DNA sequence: TGTGCCAGCAGCTTAAGTTCTGGCTCCCAAGAGACCCAGTACTTC.

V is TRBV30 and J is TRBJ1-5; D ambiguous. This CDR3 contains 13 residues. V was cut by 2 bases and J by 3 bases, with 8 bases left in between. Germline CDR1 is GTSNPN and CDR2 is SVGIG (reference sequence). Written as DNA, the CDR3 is TGTGCCTGGAGTAGTCAGTACAATCAGCCCCAGCATTTT. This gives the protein CAWSSQYNQPQHF.

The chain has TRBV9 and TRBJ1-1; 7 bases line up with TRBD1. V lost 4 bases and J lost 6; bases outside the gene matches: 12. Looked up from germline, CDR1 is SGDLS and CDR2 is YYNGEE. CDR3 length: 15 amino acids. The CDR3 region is CASSPGSIQGAEAFF. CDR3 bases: TGTGCCAGCAGCCCCGGATCGATCCAGGGGGCTGAAGCTTTCTTT.

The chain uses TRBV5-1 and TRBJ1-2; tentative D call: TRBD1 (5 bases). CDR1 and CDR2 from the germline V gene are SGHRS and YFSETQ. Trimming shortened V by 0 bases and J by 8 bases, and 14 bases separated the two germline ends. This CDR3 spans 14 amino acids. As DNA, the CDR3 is TGCGCCAGCAGCTTGGGACAGAATCCTAGAGGCTACACCTTC. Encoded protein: CASSLGQNPRGYTF.

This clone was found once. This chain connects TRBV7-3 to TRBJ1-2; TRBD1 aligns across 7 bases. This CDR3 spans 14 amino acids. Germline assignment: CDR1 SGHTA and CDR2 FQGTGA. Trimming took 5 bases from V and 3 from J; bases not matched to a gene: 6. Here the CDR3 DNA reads TGTGCCAGCAGCCTTCTTGGGACAGACTATGGCTACACCTTC. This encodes CASSLLGTDYGYTF.

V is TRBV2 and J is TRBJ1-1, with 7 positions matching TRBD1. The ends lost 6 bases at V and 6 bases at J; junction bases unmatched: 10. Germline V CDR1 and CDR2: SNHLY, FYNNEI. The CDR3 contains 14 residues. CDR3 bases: TGTGCCAGCAGAAAGGAGCAGGGGGAATCTGAAGCTTTCTTT. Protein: CASRKEQGESEAFF. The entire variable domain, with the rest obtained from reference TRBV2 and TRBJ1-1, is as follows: EPEVTQTPSHQVTQMGQEVILRCVPISNHLYFYWYRQILGQKVEFLVSFYNNEISEKSEIFDDQFSVERPDGSNFTLKIRSTKLEDSAMYFCASRKEQGESEAFFGQGTRLTVV.

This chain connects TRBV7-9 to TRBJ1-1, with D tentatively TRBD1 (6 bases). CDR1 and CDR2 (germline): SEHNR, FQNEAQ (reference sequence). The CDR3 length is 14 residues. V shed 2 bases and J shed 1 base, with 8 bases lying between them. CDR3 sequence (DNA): TGTGCCAGCAGCTTACAGGGGTCGAACACTGAAGCTTTCTTT. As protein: CASSLQGSNTEAFF.

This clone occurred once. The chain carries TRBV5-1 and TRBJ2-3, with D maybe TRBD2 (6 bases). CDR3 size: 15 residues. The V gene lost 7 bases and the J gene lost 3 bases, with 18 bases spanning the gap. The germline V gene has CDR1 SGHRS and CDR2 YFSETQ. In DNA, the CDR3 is TGCGCCAGCGGACCGGGACTCCTTTCGACAGATACGCAGTATTTT. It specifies CASGPGLLSTDTQYF.

Here the CDR3 DNA reads TGTGCCAGCAGTCCAAACCGGGACAGCTCACACGCTTTCTTT. This codes for CASSPNRDSSHAFF. V gene TRBV6-5 combines with J gene TRBJ1-1; TRBD1 matches at 7 bases. The CDR3 runs 14 residues. The ends lost 5 bases at V and 11 bases at J; junction bases unmatched: 14. Germline V gene sequence: CDR1 MNHEY, CDR2 SVGAGI.

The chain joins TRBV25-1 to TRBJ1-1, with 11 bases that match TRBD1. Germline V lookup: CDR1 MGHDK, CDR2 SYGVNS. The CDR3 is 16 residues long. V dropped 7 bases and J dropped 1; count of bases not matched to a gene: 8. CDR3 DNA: TGTGCCAGCAACCCGGACAGGGGGCTAGGGAACACTGAAGCTTTCTTT. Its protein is CASNPDRGLGNTEAFF. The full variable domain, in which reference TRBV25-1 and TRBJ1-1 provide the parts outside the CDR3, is EADIYQTPRYLVIGTGKKITLECSQTMGHDKMYWYQQDPGMELHLIHYSYGVNSTEKGDLSSESTVSRIRTEHFPLTLESARPSHTSQYLCASNPDRGLGNTEAFFGQGTRLTVV.

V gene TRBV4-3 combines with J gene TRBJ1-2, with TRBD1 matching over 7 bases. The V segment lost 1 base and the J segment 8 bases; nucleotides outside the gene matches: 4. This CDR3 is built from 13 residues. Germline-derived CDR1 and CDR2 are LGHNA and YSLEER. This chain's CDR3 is CASSQGTGLGYTF. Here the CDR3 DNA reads TGCGCCAGCAGCCAAGGGACAGGTTTAGGCTACACCTTC.

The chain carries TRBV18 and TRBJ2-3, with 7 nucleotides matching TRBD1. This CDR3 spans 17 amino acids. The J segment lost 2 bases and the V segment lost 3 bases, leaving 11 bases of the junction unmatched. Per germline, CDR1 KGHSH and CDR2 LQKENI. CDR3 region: CASSPVGQAPPTDTQYF. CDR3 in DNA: TGTGCCAGCTCACCGGTAGGACAGGCCCCTCCCACAGATACGCAGTATTTT.

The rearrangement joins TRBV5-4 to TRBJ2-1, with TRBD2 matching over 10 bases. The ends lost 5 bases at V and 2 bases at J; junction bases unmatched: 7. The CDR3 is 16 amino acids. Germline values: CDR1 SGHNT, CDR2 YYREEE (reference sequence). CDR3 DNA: TGTGCCAGCAGTCCAGATCTAGCGGGGGCCTACAATGAGCAGTTCTTC. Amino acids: CASSPDLAGAYNEQFF.

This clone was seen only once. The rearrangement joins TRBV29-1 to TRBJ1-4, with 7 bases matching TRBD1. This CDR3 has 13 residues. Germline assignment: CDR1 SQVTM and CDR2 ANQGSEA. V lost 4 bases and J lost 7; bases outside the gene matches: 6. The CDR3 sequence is CSVARGLSEKLFF. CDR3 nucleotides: TGCAGCGTTGCAAGGGGGCTTAGTGAAAAACTGTTTTTT.

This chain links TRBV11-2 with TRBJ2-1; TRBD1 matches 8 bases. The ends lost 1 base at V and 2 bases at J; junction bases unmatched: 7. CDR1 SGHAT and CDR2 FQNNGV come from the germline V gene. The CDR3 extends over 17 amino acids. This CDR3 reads CASSLAPGQATYNEQFF. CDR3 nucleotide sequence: TGTGCCAGCAGCTTAGCCCCGGGACAGGCCACCTACAATGAGCAGTTCTTC.